A single sample is the source of the 26 T cell receptor beta chains below, sequenced in a study of response to subunit inactivated influenza vaccine. Each CDR3 protein gets one entry after TCRdb re-called the RT-PCR reads with MiXCR. This table holds about 650,000 distinct CDR3 sequences, 14% found once. This specimen was PBMCs from blood, taken around 15 days before vaccination. Receptors originate from a man aged 50 or older who received an inactivated influenza vaccine.

The rearrangement joins TRBV29-1 to TRBJ2-7; 8 bases align to TRBD1. Germline-derived CDR1 and CDR2 are SQVTM and ANQGSEA. V was clipped by 3 bases and J by 6 bases; unmatched bases: 4. The CDR3 totals 12 residues. CDR3 loop: CSVDRGHSEQYF. The DNA of the CDR3 is TGCAGCGTTGACAGGGGGCATAGCGAGCAGTACTTC.

This clonotype was seen ten or more times. V is TRBV5-1 and J is TRBJ2-2; D unresolved. Germline assignment: CDR1 SGHRS and CDR2 YFSETQ. The CDR3 totals 13 residues. V dropped 2 bases and J dropped 7 bases, with 9 bases sitting between them. CDR3 protein: CASSFAESGELFF. The CDR3 nucleotides are TGCGCCAGCAGCTTTGCAGAGAGCGGGGAGCTGTTTTTT.

This clonotype was seen more than once but under ten times. The rearrangement uses TRBV11-1 and TRBJ2-1, with 9 bases aligning to TRBD2. The CDR3 sequence is 17 residues long. Trimming took 2 bases from V and 0 from J; bases not matched to a gene: 5. The germline V gene encodes CDR1 SGHAT and CDR2 FQDESV (reference sequence). The CDR3 nucleotides read TGTGCCAGCAGCTTATACGGTAGCGGGAGCTCCTACAATGAGCAGTTCTTC. Its translation: CASSLYGSGSSYNEQFF.

This clonotype was counted ten times or more. The rearrangement links TRBV5-1 to TRBJ1-1; TRBD1 matches 8 bases. This CDR3 comprises 14 residues. The ends lost 3 bases at V and 4 bases at J; junction bases unmatched: 5. CDR1 is SGHRS and CDR2 is YFSETQ in the germline V gene. The CDR3 loop is CASSSQGAVTEAFF. The CDR3, as DNA: TGCGCCAGCAGCTCGCAGGGGGCCGTCACTGAAGCTTTCTTT. Full variable domain (missing parts from reference TRBV5-1 and TRBJ1-1): KAGVTQTPRYLIKTRGQQVTLSCSPISGHRSVSWYQQTPGQGLQFLFEYFSETQRNKGNFPGRFSGRQFSNSRSEMNVSTLELGDSALYLCASSSQGAVTEAFFGQGTRLTVV.

The chain recombines TRBV18 with TRBJ2-3, with D unresolved. The CDR3 runs to 13 residues. Trimming stripped 2 bases from V and 5 bases from J, with 8 bases between. The germline CDR1 and CDR2 sequences are KGHSH and LQKENI. The CDR3 reads CASSPKVKDTQYF. For the CDR3, the DNA is TGTGCCAGCTCACCAAAAGTGAAAGATACGCAGTATTTT.

The rearrangement links TRBV2 to TRBJ1-5; the D is unclear. The CDR3 has 15 amino acids. Germline V CDR1 and CDR2: SNHLY, FYNNEI. Trimming took off 2 bases at V and 2 bases at J, with 10 bases between the two ends. The CDR3 DNA is TGTGCCAGCAGTGAAAAGGGTTTGGGCAATCAGCCCCAGCATTTT. This translates into CASSEKGLGNQPQHF.

J is TRBJ2-3 and V is TRBV2, with 13 bases matching TRBD2. This CDR3 is 18 amino acids long. Trimming cost V 5 bases and J 4 bases; bases outside gene matches: 12. CDR1 is SNHLY, CDR2 FYNNEI, per germline. The CDR3 is CASSSTSGRAVRADTQYF. The CDR3 DNA reads TGTGCCAGCAGTTCTACTAGCGGGAGGGCTGTTCGGGCAGATACGCAGTATTTT. The complete variable domain, with remaining parts taken from reference TRBV2 and TRBJ2-3, reads EPEVTQTPSHQVTQMGQEVILRCVPISNHLYFYWYRQILGQKVEFLVSFYNNEISEKSEIFDDQFSVERPDGSNFTLKIRSTKLEDSAMYFCASSSTSGRAVRADTQYFGPGTRLTVL.

This clonotype has only a few counts. The chain recombines TRBV28 with TRBJ1-2; possibly TRBD1 for D (5 bases). This CDR3 contains 18 residues. Germline V lookup: CDR1 MDHEN, CDR2 SYDVKM. Deletions cut 2 bases from V and 7 bases from J, with 26 bases between. DNA for the CDR3: TGTGCCAGCAGTTTAGGGCGGGCGTTGCGGGGGGGGTTCCGTGGCTACACCTTC. It codes for CASSLGRALRGGFRGYTF.

This clonotype appeared many times. The chain is built from TRBV12-3 or TRBV12-4 and TRBJ2-7; D call uncertain. The V end lost 4 bases, the J end lost 0 bases, and 7 bases lay between the germline ends. CDR3 size: 13 residues. Here the CDR3 DNA reads TGTGCCAGCAGTTGGACGGGCTCCTACGAGCAGTACTTC. Its translation is CASSWTGSYEQYF.

This chain joins TRBV7-2 and TRBJ2-5; 8 nucleotides match TRBD2. CDR1 is SGHTA and CDR2 is FQGNSA in the germline V gene. V gave up 2 bases and J gave up 4 bases; unmatched junction bases: 6. The CDR3 has 15 amino acids. In DNA form, the CDR3 reads TGTGCCAGCAGCTTAAGGCGGGGGGTCCGAGAGACCCAGTACTTC. The encoded protein is CASSLRRGVRETQYF. Based on the CDR3 plus reference TRBV7-2 and TRBJ2-5, the full variable domain is GAGVSQSPSNKVTEKGKDVELRCDPISGHTALYWYRQSLGQGLEFLIYFQGNSAPDKSGLPSDRFSAERTGGSVSTLTIQRTQQEDSAVYLCASSLRRGVRETQYFGPGTRLLVL.

In its sample, this clonotype was seen a few times. V usage is TRBV10-2 and J usage is TRBJ1-5; D gene unclear. V shed 2 bases and J shed 3 bases, with 5 bases lying between them. Germline V gene lookup returns CDR1 WSHSY and CDR2 SAAADI. The CDR3 loop spans 13 amino acids. This CDR3 is CASSEIPNQPQHF. The CDR3 DNA reads as TGCGCCAGCAGTGAGATCCCCAATCAGCCCCAGCATTTT.

This clonotype showed up many times. The V call is TRBV12-3 or TRBV12-4, the J call TRBJ1-2, with a weak D call TRBD1 (5 bases). This CDR3 is 16 amino acids long. V was pared by 5 bases and J by 4 bases, with 20 bases between. The CDR3 DNA reads TGTGCCAGCAGTCCAAACATCCTGGACACCGGCTATGGCTACACCTTC. It translates to CASSPNILDTGYGYTF.

This clonotype occurred a few times. The rearrangement joins TRBV9 to TRBJ2-3; 14 positions agree with TRBD2. V shed 3 bases and J 3 bases; nucleotides not matched to a gene: 6. The CDR3 contains 17 residues. Germline V lookup: CDR1 SGDLS, CDR2 YYNGEE. In DNA form, the CDR3 reads TGTGCCAGCAGCGAGGGACTAGCGGGAGAATTAACAGATACGCAGTATTTT. It is translated as CASSEGLAGELTDTQYF.

The V gene is TRBV10-3, the J gene TRBJ2-7, with D tentatively TRBD2 (6 bases). Trimming stripped 0 bases from V and 4 bases from J, with 16 bases between. The CDR3 is 16 residues long. Germline CDR1 and CDR2: ENHRY and SYGVKD. The CDR3 here is CAISESAAAGNYEQYF. In nucleotides, the CDR3 is TGTGCCATCAGTGAGTCTGCAGCGGCGGGGAATTACGAGCAGTACTTC.

This clonotype was seen a handful of times. The chain recombines TRBV4-2 with TRBJ2-7; 8 bases are a match to TRBD2. Germline assignment: CDR1 LGHNA and CDR2 YNFKEQ. The CDR3 consists of 16 residues. Trimming removed 1 base from V and 4 bases from J; junction bases left unmatched: 9. DNA for the CDR3: TGTGCCAGCAGCCAAGCTTACCAGCGGGAGTCTTACGAGCAGTACTTC. Translated, it gives CASSQAYQRESYEQYF.

This chain uses TRBV7-9 with TRBJ1-1; 9 bases line up with TRBD1. Unmatched junction bases numbered 15, after V lost 11 bases and J lost 8 bases. The CDR3 is 14 residues long. Germline values: CDR1 SEHNR, CDR2 FQNEAQ (reference sequence). This CDR3 reads CALETGTGFPEAFF. As DNA, the CDR3 is TGTGCCTTGGAGACCGGGACAGGGTTCCCCGAAGCTTTCTTT.

The gene calls are TRBV27 and TRBJ2-5; D might be TRBD2 (6 bases). Germline V gene data show CDR1 as MNHEY and CDR2 as SMNVEV (reference sequence). This CDR3 has 13 amino acids. The V and J ends lost 10 bases and 4 bases respectively, with 16 bases between them. In nucleotides, the CDR3 is TGTGCCACCCGAAAGCGGGCGGTAGAGACCCAGTACTTC. Translating gives CATRKRAVETQYF.

The chain has TRBV20-1 and TRBJ2-1; TRBD1 matches at 7 bases. Germline trimming cut 7 bases from V and 6 bases from J; bases unmatched to any gene: 6. The germline CDR1 and CDR2 sequences are DFQATT and SNEGSKA (reference sequence). The CDR3 totals 12 residues. DNA for the CDR3: TGCAGTGGTCACAGGGGTGTCAATGAGCAGTTCTTC. Its translation: CSGHRGVNEQFF.

The chain links TRBV14 to TRBJ2-7; the D call may be TRBD1 or TRBD2 (5 bases each). The CDR3 has 14 residues. V lost 8 bases, J lost 4 bases, and 18 bases lay in between. Germline-derived CDR1 and CDR2 are SGHDN and FVKESK. The chain's CDR3 is CASANSVDTYEQYF. CDR3 DNA: TGTGCCAGCGCAAATAGCGTGGACACTTACGAGCAGTACTTC.

For the CDR3, the DNA is TGCGCCAGCAGCAGGGGACAGGGTAGGGACGAGCAGTACTTC. It specifies CASSRGQGRDEQYF. The J gene is TRBJ2-7, the V gene TRBV5-1, with 9 bases aligning to TRBD1. Germline V gene data show CDR1 as SGHRS and CDR2 as YFSETQ. The CDR3 runs 14 residues. V trimming: 4 bases; J trimming: 5 bases; junction bases outside the gene matches: 7.

The sample holds a few counts of this clonotype. V and J are TRBV7-2 and TRBJ2-2; D is ambiguous. The CDR3 spans 15 residues. V was clipped by 5 bases and J by 3 bases, with 13 bases between them. The V gene's germline CDR1 is SGHTA and CDR2 FQGNSA. CDR3 residues: CASSLMGGHTGELFF. The CDR3 DNA reads TGTGCCAGCAGCCTAATGGGTGGACACACCGGGGAGCTGTTTTTT.

This clonotype was detected a few times. This chain joins TRBV9 and TRBJ2-5; maybe TRBD1 (6 bases). The CDR3 length is 15 residues. The germline V gene has CDR1 SGDLS and CDR2 YYNGEE. Trimming took 2 bases from V and 0 from J, leaving 11 bases between them. CDR3 loop: CASSVGTYDQETQYF. The DNA of the CDR3 is TGTGCCAGCAGCGTCGGGACATACGACCAAGAGACCCAGTACTTC. The variable domain in full, with the rest retrieved from reference TRBV9 and TRBJ2-5, is DSGVTQTPKHLITATGQRVTLRCSPRSGDLSVYWYQQSLDQGLQFLIQYYNGEERAKGNILERFSAQQFPDLHSELNLSSLELGDSALYFCASSVGTYDQETQYFGPGTRLLVL.

The genes are TRBV20-1 and TRBJ1-1, with D possibly TRBD1 on 5 matching bases. Germline assignment: CDR1 DFQATT and CDR2 SNEGSKA (reference sequence). The ends were cut back, 6 bases at V and 2 bases at J, with 13 bases in the middle. This CDR3 comprises 13 residues. CDR3 DNA sequence: TGCAGTGCAACTGGACACCCCAACACTGAAGCTTTCTTT. Translated: CSATGHPNTEAFF.

This clonotype was found a few times. An end of the junction differs from the germline gene, which may be a read error. The chain employs TRBV5-1 and TRBJ2-5; 8 bases align to TRBD2. The CDR3 is 17 amino acids. Germline CDR1 reads SGHRS; CDR2 reads YFSETQ. The CDR3 protein is CASCFEPGTSLKETQYF. The CDR3 bases are TGCGCCAGCTGCTTCGAACCCGGGACTAGTCTGAAAGAGACCCAGTACTTC.

The gene calls are TRBV4-1 and TRBJ2-5; D is unclear. Germline CDR1 reads MGHRA; CDR2 reads YSYEKL. The CDR3 has 15 residues. V lost 1 base to trimming and J lost 0 bases, with 9 bases between them. The CDR3: CASSQAPADQETQYF. The CDR3 region has the DNA TGCGCCAGCAGCCAAGCGCCGGCAGACCAAGAGACCCAGTACTTC.

This clonotype was detected ten times or more. The chain links TRBV12-3 or TRBV12-4 to TRBJ2-3, with D perhaps TRBD2 (5 bases). The V end lost 6 bases, the J end lost 9 bases, and 16 bases lay between the germline ends. CDR3 length equals 13 residues. DNA of the CDR3: TGTGCCAGCAGAACCCGAGCGGTGGCCACGCAGTATTTT. This gives the protein CASRTRAVATQYF.